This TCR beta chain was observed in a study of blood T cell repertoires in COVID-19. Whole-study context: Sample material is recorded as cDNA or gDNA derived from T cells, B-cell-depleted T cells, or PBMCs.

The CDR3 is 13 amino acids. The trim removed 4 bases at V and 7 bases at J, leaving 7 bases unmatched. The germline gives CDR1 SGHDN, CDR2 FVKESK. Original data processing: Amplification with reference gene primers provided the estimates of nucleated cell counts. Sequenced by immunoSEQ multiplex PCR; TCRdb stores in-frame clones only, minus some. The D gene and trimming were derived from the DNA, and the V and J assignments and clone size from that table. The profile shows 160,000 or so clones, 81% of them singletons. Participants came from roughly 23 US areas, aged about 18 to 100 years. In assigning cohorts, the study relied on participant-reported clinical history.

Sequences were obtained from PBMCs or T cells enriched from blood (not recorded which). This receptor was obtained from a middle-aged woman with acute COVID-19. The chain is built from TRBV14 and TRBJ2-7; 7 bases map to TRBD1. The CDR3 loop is CASSPGTVREQYF. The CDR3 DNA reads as TGTGCCAGCAGCCCCGGGACAGTTCGTGAGCAGTACTTC. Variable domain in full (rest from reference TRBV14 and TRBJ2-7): EAGVTQFPSHSVIEKGQTVTLRCDPISGHDNLYWYRRVMGKEIKFLLHFVKESKQDESGMPNNRFLAERTGGTYSTLKVQPAELEDSGVYFCASSPGTVREQYFGPGTRLTVT.